The rows below give T cell receptor beta chains drawn from one sample of a study of cytomegalovirus exposure and HLA in healthy donors. Sequencing was performed with immunoSEQ multiplex PCR; in TCRdb, only in-frame clones are kept and a portion is missing. The sample carries some 200,000 clones, over 65% recorded once. The sequenced sample consisted of PBMCs. Receptors originate from a woman in her forties or fifties in good health and CMV-seropositive. The CDR3 runs from the conserved cysteine through the conserved F or W. Each record gives: V gene, clone size, D gene, J gene, CDR3 DNA, CDR3 protein. A D gene is named only where the DNA matches it firmly. Size is omitted from some rows. Given values are once, few, many or a class for expanded clones.

v_gene: TRBV6-4
abundance: -
d_gene: TRBD2
j_gene: TRBJ2-3
CDR3nt: TGTGCCAGCAGTGTGACTAGCGGGGGGGCCTTGGATACGCAGTATTTT
CDR3aa: CASSVTSGGALDTQYF

v_gene: TRBV18
abundance: -
d_gene: -
j_gene: TRBJ2-5
CDR3nt: TGTGCCAGCTCACCAACAGATCAAGAGACCCAGTACTTC
CDR3aa: CASSPTDQETQYF

v_gene: TRBV11-3
abundance: -
d_gene: -
j_gene: TRBJ1-6
CDR3nt: TGTGCCAGCAGCTTGGGCCGCTATAATTCACCCCTCCACTTT
CDR3aa: CASSLGRYNSPLHF

v_gene: TRBV9
abundance: -
d_gene: -
j_gene: TRBJ2-3
CDR3nt: TGTGCCAGCAGCGTAGATGCAGGGACTAGCACAGATACGCAGTATTTT
CDR3aa: CASSVDAGTSTDTQYF

v_gene: TRBV5-1
abundance: once
d_gene: -
j_gene: TRBJ2-5
CDR3nt: TGCGCCAGCAGCTTGGCTCCAGGGGAAGAGACCCAGTACTTC
CDR3aa: CASSLAPGEETQYF

v_gene: TRBV5-4
abundance: -
d_gene: -
j_gene: TRBJ1-6
CDR3nt: TGTGCCAGCAGCTTGGAGGGGAGGGATGATCCACCCCTCCACTTT
CDR3aa: CASSLEGRDDPPLHF

v_gene: TRBV4-2
abundance: -
d_gene: TRBD2
j_gene: TRBJ2-3
CDR3nt: TGTGCCAGCAGCCCAGCGGTGGGAGGGGACACAGATACGCAGTATTTT
CDR3aa: CASSPAVGGDTDTQYF

v_gene: TRBV10-3
abundance: -
d_gene: -
j_gene: TRBJ2-5
CDR3nt: TGTGCCATCAGGGAGGCGGGGAAAGAGACCCAATACTTC
CDR3aa: CAIREAGKETQYF

v_gene: TRBV9
abundance: -
d_gene: -
j_gene: TRBJ2-7
CDR3nt: TGTGCCAGCAGCGTAGACCCGAGTAATTGGCAGTACTTC
CDR3aa: CASSVDPSNWQYF

v_gene: TRBV6-5
abundance: -
d_gene: -
j_gene: TRBJ1-2
CDR3nt: TGTGCCAGCAGCCGGGAGGGGCACTATGGCTACACCTTC
CDR3aa: CASSREGHYGYTF

v_gene: TRBV28
abundance: -
d_gene: -
j_gene: TRBJ2-1
CDR3nt: TGTGCCAGCAAGGGGGGGGATGAGCAGTTCTTC
CDR3aa: CASKGGDEQFF

v_gene: TRBV12-5
abundance: -
d_gene: TRBD1
j_gene: TRBJ2-2
CDR3nt: TGTGCTAGTGGCCCGGGACAGGGGGCGGGCGCCGGGGAGCTGTTTTTT
CDR3aa: CASGPGQGAGAGELFF

v_gene: TRBV5-4
abundance: -
d_gene: TRBD1
j_gene: TRBJ2-7
CDR3nt: TGTGCCAGCAGCCGGGACAGGGGAGAGTACGAGCAGTACTTC
CDR3aa: CASSRDRGEYEQYF

v_gene: TRBV5-1
abundance: once
d_gene: -
j_gene: TRBJ2-2
CDR3nt: TGCGCCAGCAGCTTGGGCCATGAGGTAACCGGGGAGCTGTTTTTT
CDR3aa: CASSLGHEVTGELFF

v_gene: TRBV10-1
abundance: -
d_gene: TRBD2
j_gene: TRBJ2-2
CDR3nt: TGCGCCAGCAGTCCCCGGACTAGCGGGGGGCGGAATCTCAACACCGGGGAGCTGTTTTTT
CDR3aa: CASSPRTSGGRNLNTGELFF

v_gene: TRBV7-9
abundance: -
d_gene: TRBD2
j_gene: TRBJ2-5
CDR3nt: TGTGCCAGCAGCCGGGGGGAACTAGGGGAGGAGACCCAGTACTTC
CDR3aa: CASSRGELGEETQYF

v_gene: TRBV19
abundance: -
d_gene: -
j_gene: TRBJ2-5
CDR3nt: TGTGCCAGTAGTCCCGGGACTCCTGAGACCCAGTACTTC
CDR3aa: CASSPGTPETQYF

v_gene: TRBV27
abundance: few
d_gene: TRBD2
j_gene: TRBJ2-2
CDR3nt: TGTGCCAGCAGTTCCCAAATTGGGACTAGCGGGGAGCTGTTTTTT
CDR3aa: CASSSQIGTSGELFF

v_gene: TRBV5-6
abundance: -
d_gene: TRBD1
j_gene: TRBJ1-4
CDR3nt: TGTGCCAGCAGCTTGTGGTCGATATCGGGACAGGGTCGTATTGAAAAACTGTTTTTT
CDR3aa: CASSLWSISGQGRIEKLFF

v_gene: TRBV5-8
abundance: -
d_gene: TRBD1
j_gene: TRBJ2-5
CDR3nt: TGTGCCAGCAGCTTACCGGGACAGGGGCATCGAGGGACCCAGTACTTC
CDR3aa: CASSLPGQGHRGTQYF

v_gene: TRBV2
abundance: -
d_gene: -
j_gene: TRBJ2-1
CDR3nt: TGTGCCAGCAGTCTAGATGAGCAGTTCTTC
CDR3aa: CASSLDEQFF

v_gene: TRBV5-1
abundance: -
d_gene: TRBD1
j_gene: TRBJ2-7
CDR3nt: TGCGCCAGCAGCGCGGGACAGGGGGCTGAGGAGCAGTACTTC
CDR3aa: CASSAGQGAEEQYF

v_gene: TRBV7-2
abundance: -
d_gene: TRBD2
j_gene: TRBJ2-1
CDR3nt: TGTGCCAGCAGCTTAGTTGGTCTAGCGGGCAATGAGCAGTTCTTC
CDR3aa: CASSLVGLAGNEQFF

v_gene: TRBV28
abundance: once
d_gene: TRBD1
j_gene: TRBJ2-7
CDR3nt: TGTGCCAGCAGCCTGGACAGGGGATACGAGCAGTACTTC
CDR3aa: CASSLDRGYEQYF

v_gene: TRBV7-6
abundance: -
d_gene: TRBD1
j_gene: TRBJ2-2
CDR3nt: TGTGCCAGCAGGCCGGGACAGGGCACAAACACCGGGGAGCTGTTTTTT
CDR3aa: CASRPGQGTNTGELFF

v_gene: TRBV9
abundance: -
d_gene: -
j_gene: TRBJ2-5
CDR3nt: TGTGCCAGCAGCGTAGCGACAGGGGAGGGAGAGACCCAGTACTTC
CDR3aa: CASSVATGEGETQYF

v_gene: TRBV7-3
abundance: once
d_gene: TRBD2
j_gene: TRBJ2-5
CDR3nt: TGTGCCAGCAGCGAAACGGGGGGGCCTAGGGAGACCCAGTACTTC
CDR3aa: CASSETGGPRETQYF

v_gene: TRBV2
abundance: -
d_gene: TRBD1
j_gene: TRBJ1-2
CDR3nt: TGTGCCAGCAGGAGGGGGGACAGTCCCTATGGCTACACCTTC
CDR3aa: CASRRGDSPYGYTF

v_gene: TRBV7-8
abundance: -
d_gene: TRBD1
j_gene: TRBJ2-7
CDR3nt: TGTGCCAGCAGCTCGGGACAGGGTATAAGGGGGCAGTACTTC
CDR3aa: CASSSGQGIRGQYF

v_gene: TRBV6-5
abundance: -
d_gene: TRBD1
j_gene: TRBJ1-1
CDR3nt: TGTGCCAGCAGTCTTTCGTTACAGGGGACTGAAGCTTTCTTT
CDR3aa: CASSLSLQGTEAFF

v_gene: TRBV11-3
abundance: -
d_gene: -
j_gene: TRBJ2-2
CDR3nt: TGTGCCAGCAGCCTCGACACCGGGGAGCTGTTTTTT
CDR3aa: CASSLDTGELFF

v_gene: TRBV19
abundance: once
d_gene: TRBD2
j_gene: TRBJ2-1
CDR3nt: TGTGCCAGTAGTTTCCCGGGACTAGCGGGGGGGAATTCCTACAATGAGCAGTTCTTC
CDR3aa: CASSFPGLAGGNSYNEQFF

v_gene: TRBV11-3
abundance: -
d_gene: -
j_gene: TRBJ2-7
CDR3nt: TGTGCCAGCAGCTTAGAGTCGCTAGCCAGGCAGTACTTC
CDR3aa: CASSLESLARQYF

v_gene: TRBV27
abundance: -
d_gene: -
j_gene: TRBJ2-5
CDR3nt: TGTGCCAGCAGTTTAAATGTGGAGGGGCAAGAGACCCAGTACTTC
CDR3aa: CASSLNVEGQETQYF

v_gene: TRBV7-9
abundance: -
d_gene: -
j_gene: TRBJ1-2
CDR3nt: TGTGCCAGCAGTCGGGAAGGGGAGGTTCATGGCTACACCTTC
CDR3aa: CASSREGEVHGYTF

v_gene: TRBV6-1
abundance: -
d_gene: -
j_gene: TRBJ1-2
CDR3nt: TGTGCCAGCAGTGGACAGACAGCGGGCTACACCTTC
CDR3aa: CASSGQTAGYTF

v_gene: TRBV7-9
abundance: -
d_gene: TRBD1
j_gene: TRBJ2-7
CDR3nt: TGTGCCAGCAGCACAACAGGGGGCGCAGACGAGCAGTACTTC
CDR3aa: CASSTTGGADEQYF

v_gene: TRBV6-4
abundance: -
d_gene: -
j_gene: TRBJ1-1
CDR3nt: TGTGCCAGCAGCTATCTACAGGGGAACACTGAAGCTTTCTTT
CDR3aa: CASSYLQGNTEAFF

v_gene: TRBV4-1
abundance: -
d_gene: TRBD1
j_gene: TRBJ1-6
CDR3nt: TGCGCCAGCAGCCAAGGGGGCAGGGGGCTTAATTCACCCCTCCACTTT
CDR3aa: CASSQGGRGLNSPLHF

v_gene: TRBV6-1
abundance: -
d_gene: TRBD1
j_gene: TRBJ1-4
CDR3nt: TGTGCCAGCAGGAGGGGGCATGAAAAACTGTTTTTT
CDR3aa: CASRRGHEKLFF

v_gene: TRBV6-1
abundance: -
d_gene: -
j_gene: TRBJ1-3
CDR3nt: TGTGCCAGCAGTGAAATCGACAGGTTGTTGGGAAACACCATATATTTT
CDR3aa: CASSEIDRLLGNTIYF

v_gene: TRBV6-5
abundance: -
d_gene: -
j_gene: TRBJ1-6
CDR3nt: TGTGCCAGCCGCGGGGCTAGCTCCTATAATTCACCCCTCCACTTT
CDR3aa: CASRGASSYNSPLHF

v_gene: TRBV6-1
abundance: -
d_gene: -
j_gene: TRBJ2-7
CDR3nt: TGTGCCAGCAGCCTCCTGGGAGGCTACGAGCAGTACTTC
CDR3aa: CASSLLGGYEQYF

v_gene: TRBV18
abundance: -
d_gene: -
j_gene: TRBJ2-5
CDR3nt: TGTGCCAGCTCACCACGGCAGGGTTGGATGGAGACCCAGTACTTC
CDR3aa: CASSPRQGWMETQYF

v_gene: TRBV5-6
abundance: -
d_gene: TRBD1
j_gene: TRBJ2-5
CDR3nt: TGTGCCAGCAGCTTCAGACAGGGGAAAGAGACCCAGTACTTC
CDR3aa: CASSFRQGKETQYF